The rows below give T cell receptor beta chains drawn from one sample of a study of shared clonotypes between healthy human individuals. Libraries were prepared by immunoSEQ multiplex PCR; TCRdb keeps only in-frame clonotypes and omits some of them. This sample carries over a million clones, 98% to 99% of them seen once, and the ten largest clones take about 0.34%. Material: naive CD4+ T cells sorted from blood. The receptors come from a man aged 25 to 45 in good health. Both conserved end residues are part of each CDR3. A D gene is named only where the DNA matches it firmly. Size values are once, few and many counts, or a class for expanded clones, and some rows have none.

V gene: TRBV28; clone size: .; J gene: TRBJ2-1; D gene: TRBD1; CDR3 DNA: TGTGCCAGCAATATTGGACAGGGGTCCTACAATGAGCAGTTCTTC; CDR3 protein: CASNIGQGSYNEQFF
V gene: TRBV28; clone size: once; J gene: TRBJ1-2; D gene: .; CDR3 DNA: TGTGCCAGCAGTTTAAGAGGGTCCGGCTACACCTTC; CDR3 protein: CASSLRGSGYTF
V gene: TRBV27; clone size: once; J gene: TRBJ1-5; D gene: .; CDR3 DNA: TGTGCCAGCCGGAAGGGCGCGGAGCCCCAGCATTTT; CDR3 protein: CASRKGAEPQHF
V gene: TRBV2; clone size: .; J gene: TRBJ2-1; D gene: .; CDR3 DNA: TGTGCCAGGGCCAAGGATAGCTCCTACAATGAGCAGTTCTTC; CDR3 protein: CARAKDSSYNEQFF
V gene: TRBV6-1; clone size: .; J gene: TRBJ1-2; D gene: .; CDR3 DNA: TGTGCCAGCAGACGGGGGGAATATGGCTACACCTTC; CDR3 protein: CASRRGEYGYTF
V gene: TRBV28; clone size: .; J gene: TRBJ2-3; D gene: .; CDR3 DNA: TGTGCCAGCAGTTTTCAGGACTACCCATACACAGATACGCAGTATTTT; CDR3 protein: CASSFQDYPYTDTQYF
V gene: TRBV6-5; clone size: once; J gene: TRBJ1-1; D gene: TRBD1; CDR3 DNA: TGTGCCAGCAGTTTCCGACAGGGGGGAACTGAAGCTTTCTTT; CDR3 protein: CASSFRQGGTEAFF
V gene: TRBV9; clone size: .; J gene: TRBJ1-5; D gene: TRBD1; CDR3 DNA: TGTGCCAGCAGCGCAGGGGGGGGTCTGAGCAATCAGCCCCAGCATTTT; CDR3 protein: CASSAGGGLSNQPQHF
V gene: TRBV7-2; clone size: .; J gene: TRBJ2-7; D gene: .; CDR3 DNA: TGTGCCAGCAGCTTAGCGGCACCTTACGAGCAGTACTTC; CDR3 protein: CASSLAAPYEQYF
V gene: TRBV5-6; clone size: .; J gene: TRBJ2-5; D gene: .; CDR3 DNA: TGTGCCAGCAGCCTGGACAGTTACCAAGAGACCCAGTACTTC; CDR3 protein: CASSLDSYQETQYF